Each of the 5 T cell receptor beta chains below was sequenced from the same sample in a study of OX40 agonist ivuxolimab in advanced cancers. Sequencing used immunoSEQ multiplex PCR; TCRdb keeps in-frame clones, though not all of them. The sample yields approximately 54,000 clones, approximately 91% seen once. The sample in question was CD4+ or CD8+ T cells sorted from blood, obtained in a trial of the OX40 agonist ivuxolimab. The receptors shown here come from an adult with an advanced solid tumor such as melanoma, head and neck, liver or kidney cancer.

V and J are TRBV28 and TRBJ1-5; the D is unclear. Between the trimmed V and J ends, which lost 6 bases and 0 bases, there was a span of 9 bases. Germline V lookup: CDR1 MDHEN, CDR2 SYDVKM. CDR3 length equals 14 residues. DNA of the CDR3: TGTGCCAGCAGAGAAGGGTATAGCAATCAGCCCCAGCATTTT. Translated, it gives CASREGYSNQPQHF.

The chain is built from TRBV28 and TRBJ2-4, with D tentatively TRBD2 (6 bases). The CDR3 extends over 17 amino acids. Trimming removed 6 bases from V and 11 bases from J, with 29 bases in between. CDR1 MDHEN and CDR2 SYDVKM come from the germline V gene. CDR3 nucleotide sequence: TGTGCCAGCAGCTATACACGTTACCGGGACCCGGGGGTCCTTCAGTACTTC. It is translated as CASSYTRYRDPGVLQYF.

The CDR3 spells CASSNLVPSYNEQFF. The CDR3 DNA reads TGTGCCAGCAGCAACCTAGTTCCCTCCTACAATGAGCAGTTCTTC. The chain joins TRBV7-9 to TRBJ2-1; D call uncertain. With 5 bases removed from V and 0 bases from J, the gap between germline ends came to 11 bases. Per germline, CDR1 SEHNR and CDR2 FQNEAQ (reference sequence). CDR3 length: 15 amino acids.

This chain connects TRBV20-1 to TRBJ1-2; no definite D call. Between the trimmed V and J ends, which lost 8 bases and 7 bases, there was a span of 14 bases. Germline CDR1 DFQATT, CDR2 SNEGSKA (reference sequence). The CDR3 spans 11 residues. Here the CDR3 DNA reads TGCAGTACCCCCCGGAGGGTTGGCTACACCTTC. Protein: CSTPRRVGYTF.

The chain recombines TRBV28 with TRBJ1-2; unclear D gene. This CDR3 has 14 amino acids. Per the germline V gene, CDR1 is MDHEN and CDR2 is SYDVKM. With 2 bases removed from V and 5 bases from J, the gap between germline ends came to 12 bases. The CDR3 spells CASSLAQLNYGYTF. The DNA for the CDR3 is TGTGCCAGCAGTTTAGCACAGCTTAATTATGGCTACACCTTC.